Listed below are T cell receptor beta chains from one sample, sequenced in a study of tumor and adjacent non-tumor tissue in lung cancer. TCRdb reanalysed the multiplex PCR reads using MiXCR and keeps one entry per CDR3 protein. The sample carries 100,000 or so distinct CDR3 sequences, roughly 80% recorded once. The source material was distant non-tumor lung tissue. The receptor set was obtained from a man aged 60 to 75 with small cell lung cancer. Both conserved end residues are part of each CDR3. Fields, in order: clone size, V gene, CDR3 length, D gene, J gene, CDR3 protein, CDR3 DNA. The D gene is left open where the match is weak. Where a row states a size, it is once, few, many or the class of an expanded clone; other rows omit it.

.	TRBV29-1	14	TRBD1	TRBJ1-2	CSVEPGTGASGYAF	TGCAGTGTTGAACCCGGGACAGGGGCAAGTGGCTACGCCTTC
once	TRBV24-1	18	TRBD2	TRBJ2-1	CASSDGLVGASSYNEQFF	TGTGCCTCCAGTGACGGACTAGTGGGAGCTAGTTCCTACAATGAGCAGTTCTTC
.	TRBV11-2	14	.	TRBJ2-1	CASQKRHGDNERFF	TGTGCCAGCCAGAAGCGGCATGGAGACAATGAGCGATTCTTC
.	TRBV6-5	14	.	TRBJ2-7	CASSCLTSPYEQYF	TGTGCCAGCAGTTGTTTGACTAGTCCCTACGAGCAGTACTTC
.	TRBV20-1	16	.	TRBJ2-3	CRAERAGFNNNQPQYF	TGCAGAGCCGAGAGGGCAGGATTTAATAACAATCAGCCTCAGTATTTT
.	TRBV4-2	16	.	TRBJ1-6	CASSQVVIGVNSPLHF	TGTGCCAGCAGCCAAGTCGTGATAGGTGTCAATTCACCCCTCCACTTT
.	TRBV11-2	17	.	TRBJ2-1	CVSSLVTAQSPYNEQFF	TGTGTCAGCAGCTTAGTGACAGCCCAGAGCCCCTACAATGAGCAGTTTTTC
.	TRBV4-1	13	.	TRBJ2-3	CASSQGMSQLQYF	TGCGCCAGTAGCCAGGGGATGTCTCAGCTCCAGTATTTT
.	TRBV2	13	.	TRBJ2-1	CARTVGGYNEQFF	TGTGCCAGGACCGTTGGTGGCTACAATGAGCAGTTCTTC
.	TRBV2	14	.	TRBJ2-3	CARSDCSPMDTQYF	TGTGCCAGGAGTGACTGCTCGCCCATGGATACGCAGTATTTT
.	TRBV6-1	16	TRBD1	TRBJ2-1	CAGSKRDRQMMIEQFF	TGTGCCGGCAGCAAACGGGACAGACAAATGATGATCGAGCAGTTCTTC
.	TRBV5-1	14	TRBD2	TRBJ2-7	CASNQSSGSHEQYF	TGCGCCAGCAATCAATCTAGCGGGAGCCACGAGCAGTACTTC
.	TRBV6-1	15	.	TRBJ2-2	CASSVRLYSTGELFF	TGTGCCAGCAGCGTGAGGCTTTATAGCACCGGGGAGCTGTTTTTT
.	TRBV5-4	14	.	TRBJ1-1	CASSRDDGDTDAFF	TGTGCCAGCAGCCGGGACGATGGGGACACTGATGCTTTCTTT
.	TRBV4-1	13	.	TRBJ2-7	CANSFDILYEQYF	TGCGCCAACAGTTTCGACATACTCTACGAGCAATACTTC
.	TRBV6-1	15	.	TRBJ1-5	CAGSTWKGKNQPQHF	TGTGCCGGCAGTACTTGGAAGGGCAAGAATCAGCCCCAACATTTT
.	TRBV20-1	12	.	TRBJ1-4	CSALSTNEKLFF	TGCAGTGCCCTCTCCACCAATGAAAAATTGTTTTTT
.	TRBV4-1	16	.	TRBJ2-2	CASSQEPTGQGWELFF	TGCGCCAGCAGCCAAGAGCCGACAGGTCAGGGCTGGGAACTGTTTTTT
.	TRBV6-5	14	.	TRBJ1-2	CASSQFSGINGYTF	TGTGCCAGCAGTCAATTTTCGGGCATCAATGGTTACACCTTC
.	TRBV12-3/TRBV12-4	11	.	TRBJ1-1	CADRRTREAFF	TGTGCCGACAGGCGGACACGGGAAGCTTTCTTT
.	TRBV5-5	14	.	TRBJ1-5	CGSSCYPLYQPQHF	TGTGGCAGCAGCTGTTACCCGCTATATCAGCCCCAGCATTTT
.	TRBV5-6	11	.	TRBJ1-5	CASTTCQSHHF	TGTGCCAGCACCACCTGTCAGTCCCATCATTTT
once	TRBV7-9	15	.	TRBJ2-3	CASSLLRAHTDTQYF	TGTGCCAGCAGCTTACTGCGGGCACACACAGATACGCAGTATTTC
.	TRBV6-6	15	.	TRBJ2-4	CANSSDGIAKKIQYF	TGTGCCAACAGTTCAGACGGGATAGCCAAAAAAATTCAGTACTTC
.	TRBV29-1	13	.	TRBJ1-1	CSVRGPMNTGAFF	TGCAGCGTTAGAGGACCCATGAACACTGGAGCCTTCTTT
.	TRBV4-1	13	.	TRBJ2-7	CAIRFDRLYDQYF	TGCGCCATCAGATTCGACAGACTCTACGACCAGTACTTC
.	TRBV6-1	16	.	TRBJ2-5	CACSEAHTGFQESQYF	TGTGCATGCAGTGAAGCACACACCGGGTTTCAAGAGAGCCAGTACTTC
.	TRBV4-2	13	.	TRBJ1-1	CASSQEFNTGAFF	TGTGCCAGCAGCCAAGAATTCAACACCGGAGCTTTCTTT
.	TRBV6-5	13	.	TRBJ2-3	CASSDRYTDMQYF	TGTGCTAGTTCAGACAGGTACACAGATATGCAGTATTTT
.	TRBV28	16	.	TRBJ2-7	CASSIPRGRSSYEQYF	TGTGCCAGCAGCATTCCCAGGGGCAGGAGCTCCTACGAGCAGTATTTC
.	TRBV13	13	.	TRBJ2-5	CAIRQRGEETQYF	TGTGCCATAAGGCAACGCGGGGAAGAGACTCAGTACTTC
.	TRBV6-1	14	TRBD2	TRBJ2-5	CASVELAGCETQYF	TGTGCCAGCGTCGAGCTAGCGGGATGTGAAACCCAGTACTTC
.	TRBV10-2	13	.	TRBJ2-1	CASCGTCQGEQFF	TGCGCCAGCTGCGGGACTTGTCAGGGTGAGCAGTTCTTC
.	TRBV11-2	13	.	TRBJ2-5	CATSSGLGVTQYF	TGTGCCACCAGCTCGGGACTTGGGGTGACCCAGTACTTC
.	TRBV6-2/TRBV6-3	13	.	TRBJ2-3	CASKARGPDTQYF	TGTGCCAGTAAGGCGAGAGGGCCAGATACGCAGTATTTT
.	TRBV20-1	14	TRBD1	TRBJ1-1	CSPLIDRGNTGAFF	TGCAGTCCCTTAATCGACAGGGGGAACACTGGAGCTTTCTTT
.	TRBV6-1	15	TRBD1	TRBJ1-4	CASSFGRQGSKKLFF	TGTGCCAGCAGTTTCGGTCGACAGGGTAGTAAAAAACTGTTTTTT
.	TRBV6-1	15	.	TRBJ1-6	CASSDRGDYSSLLHF	TGTGCCAGCAGTGACAGGGGTGACTATAGTTCACTCCTCCACTTT
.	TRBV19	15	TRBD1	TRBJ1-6	CASTRDRGVYSPLHF	TGTGCCAGTACCCGGGACAGGGGCGTTTATTCGCCCCTCCACTTT
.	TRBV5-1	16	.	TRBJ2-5	CASSLGLAEPQETQYF	TGCGCCAGCAGCTTGGGGCTAGCAGAACCCCAAGAGACCCAGTACTTC
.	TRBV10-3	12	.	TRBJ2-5	CAISAMKETQYF	TGTGCCATCAGTGCCATGAAAGAGACCCAGTACTTC
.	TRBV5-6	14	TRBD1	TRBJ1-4	CVSSYDRENEKRFF	TGTGTCAGCAGTTACGACAGGGAGAATGAAAAACGGTTTTTT
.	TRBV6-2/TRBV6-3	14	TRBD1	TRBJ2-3	CASGYGTATDTQYF	TGTGCCAGCGGTTATGGGACAGCCACAGATACGCAGTATTTT
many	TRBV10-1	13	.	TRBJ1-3	CASSLDLGNTIYF	TGCGCCAGCAGTCTGGACCTTGGAAACACCATATATTTT
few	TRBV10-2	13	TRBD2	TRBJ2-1	CVSCETSQGEQFF	TGCGTCAGCTGCGAGACTAGCCAGGGTGAGCAGTTCTTT
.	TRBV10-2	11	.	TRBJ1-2	CASKEGGGYTF	TGCGCCAGCAAGGAGGGTGGTGGCTACACCTTC
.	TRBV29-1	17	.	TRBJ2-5	CSVGPPVSVELQETQYF	TGCAGCGTTGGCCCTCCTGTCAGCGTAGAGTTACAAGAGACCCAGTATTTC
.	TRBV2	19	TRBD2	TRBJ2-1	CASSEGGASGSRVDNEPFF	TGTGCCAGCAGTGAAGGCGGGGCTAGCGGGAGTAGGGTAGACAATGAGCCGTTCTTC
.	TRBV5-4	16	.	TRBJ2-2	CATHMTGRENTGELFF	TGTGCCACCCATATGACGGGACGGGAGAATACCGGGGAGCTGTTTTTT
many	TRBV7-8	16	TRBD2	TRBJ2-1	CASSLGARTGGNEQFF	TGTGCCAGCAGCTTAGGTGCTCGTACGGGAGGCAATGAGCAGTTCTTC
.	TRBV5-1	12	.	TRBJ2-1	CAGSSGPGEQSF	TGCGCCGGCAGCTCCGGACCAGGGGAGCAGTCCTTC
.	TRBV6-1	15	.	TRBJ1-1	CASSGGLGVNTEVFF	TGTGCCAGCAGTGGGGGGTTAGGTGTGAACACTGAAGTTTTCTTT
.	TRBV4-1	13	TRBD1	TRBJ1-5	CTSNRGRYQPQHF	TGCACCAGCAACAGGGGGCGATATCAGCCCCAGCATTTT